This T cell receptor (beta chain) originates from a study of human T cells and chemical hapten exposure. CDR3 size: 13 residues. Germline CDR1 and CDR2: SGHTA and FQGNSA. V was pared by 4 bases and J by 3 bases, with 10 bases between. Time point of the sample: healthy volunteer bleed at 2 weeks. The total RNA was obtained from whole blood that was not fractionated. Original processing notes: Samples ranged from roughly 20,000 to 750,000 TCRs, with a median of 95,638. Each CDR3 protein gets one entry after TCRdb re-called the RACE reads with MiXCR. TCRdb, not the original authors, processed these V and J calls. The sample holds tens of thousands of distinct CDR3 sequences, about 8.7% seen once. The table lists this clonotype with many counts.

Sequenced material: whole blood. The sequence was obtained from a female donor in good health. Some clones in this sample may be carry-over from other donors' samples. The chain employs TRBV7-2 and TRBJ2-7; D is uncertain. CDR3 in amino acids: CASSSGPDYEQYF. As DNA, the CDR3 is TGTGCCAGCAGCTCAGGACCTGACTACGAGCAGTACTTC.